This T cell receptor (beta chain) was sequenced for a study of regulatory T cells in long-lasting Graves disease. Relying on iRepertoire HTBI primers and Arm-PCR of CDR3 regions, the team built TCR beta libraries. Using its own MiXCR run on the multiplex PCR reads, TCRdb lists one record per CDR3 protein. Altogether about 470,000 distinct CDR3 sequences are present, roughly 20% being singletons, with the ten largest covering about 8.3%. Time point indicated: persistent/refractory GD, antithyroid drugs over 5 years with positive TRAb. Extracted PBMC RNA gave rise to the TCR library. From germline, CDR1 is MNHNS and CDR2 SASEGT. The V end was cut by 7 bases, the J end by 4 bases, with 19 bases between. CDR3 size: 15 residues. The table lists this clonotype with a few counts. A much more abundant neighbour one base away suggests this may be a read error.

This receptor was identified in a female donor with Graves disease. The chain recombines TRBV6-1 with TRBJ2-5, with TRBD2 as a possible D gene (5 bases). The source was peripheral blood mononuclear cells (PBMCs), collected when the disease was refractory, from a patient treated with antithyroid drugs. The CDR3 nucleotides read TGTGCCAGCATCGGTGAGGGAGAAGTATCAGAGACCCAGTACTTC. Protein: CASIGEGEVSETQYF.